The entry below gives a single T cell receptor beta chain sequence along with its context. These data belong to a study of shared clonotypes between healthy human individuals. Generated by immunoSEQ multiplex PCR, the TCRdb table keeps only in-frame clones and is missing some. The sample records approximately 2.3 million clones, over 90% being singletons. CDR3 length: 12 residues. With 6 bases removed from V and 3 bases from J, the gap between germline ends came to 6 bases. The germline gives CDR1 SNHLY, CDR2 FYNNEI. The chain carries TRBV2 and TRBJ2-1; D not resolved. This receptor was obtained from a man aged 18-30 years in good health. Some clones in this sample may be carry-over from other donors' samples. Sequencing input: naive CD4+ T cells from PBMCs. Subset indicated: CD45RA+ positively selected. The CDR3 is CASRNSYNEQFF. The DNA of the CDR3 is TGTGCCAGCAGAAACAGCTACAATGAGCAGTTCTTC.